This TCR beta chain was observed in a study of identifying expanded T cells in peripheral blood. Overall study findings and caveats: Over around two and four weeks, about 15 and 19 clones changed, versus 1.2 between replicates.

Healthy donors had no documented immune events, such as infections, while sampled. This clone was seen a handful of times. Its target is not known. Repertoires were generated with immunoSEQ multiplex PCR, while TCRdb's copy carries only in-frame clones and drops some. The table shows over 100,000 clones, with about 85% occurring only once. This CDR3 contains 17 residues. With 6 bases removed from V and 0 bases from J, the gap between germline ends came to 18 bases. The germline V gene has CDR1 KGHSH and CDR2 LQKENI. The gene calls are TRBV18 and TRBJ2-1; a weak D match, TRBD1 (6 bases). The clonotype was recovered from a person between 18 and 75 years old in good health. Input material: blood. Here the CDR3 reads CASSTTDRPSSYNEQFF. CDR3 bases: TGTGCCAGCTCTACCACAGACAGGCCGAGCTCCTACAATGAGCAGTTCTTC.